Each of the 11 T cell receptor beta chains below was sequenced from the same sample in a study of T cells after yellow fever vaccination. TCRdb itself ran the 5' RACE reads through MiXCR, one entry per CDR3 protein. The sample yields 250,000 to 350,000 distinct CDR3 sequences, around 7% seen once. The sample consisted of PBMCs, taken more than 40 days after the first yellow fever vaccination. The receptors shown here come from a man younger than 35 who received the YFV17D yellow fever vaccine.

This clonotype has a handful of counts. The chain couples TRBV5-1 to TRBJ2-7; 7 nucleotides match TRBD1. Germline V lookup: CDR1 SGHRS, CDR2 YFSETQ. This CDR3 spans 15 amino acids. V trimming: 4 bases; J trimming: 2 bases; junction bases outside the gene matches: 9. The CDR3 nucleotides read TGCGCCAGCAGCCCTATCGGGACAGAACCCTACGAGCAGTACTTC. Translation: CASSPIGTEPYEQYF.

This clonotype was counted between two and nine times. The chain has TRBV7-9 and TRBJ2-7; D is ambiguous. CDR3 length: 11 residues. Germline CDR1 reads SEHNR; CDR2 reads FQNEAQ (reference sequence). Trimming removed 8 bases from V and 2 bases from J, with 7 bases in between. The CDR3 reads CASGITYEQYF. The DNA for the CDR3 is TGTGCCAGCGGAATCACCTACGAGCAGTACTTC.

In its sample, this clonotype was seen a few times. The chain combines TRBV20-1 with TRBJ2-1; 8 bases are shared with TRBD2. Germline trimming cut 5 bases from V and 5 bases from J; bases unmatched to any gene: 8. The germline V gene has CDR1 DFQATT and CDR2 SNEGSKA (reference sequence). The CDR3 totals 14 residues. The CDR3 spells CSAPRAGGNNEQFF. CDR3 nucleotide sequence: TGCAGTGCTCCCCGTGCGGGGGGAAACAATGAGCAGTTCTTC.

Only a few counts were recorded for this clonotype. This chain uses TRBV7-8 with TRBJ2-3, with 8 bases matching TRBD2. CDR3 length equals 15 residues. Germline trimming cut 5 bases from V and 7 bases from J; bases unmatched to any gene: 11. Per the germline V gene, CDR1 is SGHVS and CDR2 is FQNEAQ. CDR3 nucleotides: TGTGCCAGCAGCCTCTCGGGGGGGGGCCAAAATACGCAGTATTTT. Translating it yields CASSLSGGGQNTQYF.

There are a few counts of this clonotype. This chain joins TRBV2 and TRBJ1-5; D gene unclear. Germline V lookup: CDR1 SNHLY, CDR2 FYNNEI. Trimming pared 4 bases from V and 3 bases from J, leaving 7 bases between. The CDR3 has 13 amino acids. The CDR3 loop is CASSVTFNQPQHF. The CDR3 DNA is TGTGCCAGCAGTGTTACTTTCAATCAGCCCCAGCATTTT.

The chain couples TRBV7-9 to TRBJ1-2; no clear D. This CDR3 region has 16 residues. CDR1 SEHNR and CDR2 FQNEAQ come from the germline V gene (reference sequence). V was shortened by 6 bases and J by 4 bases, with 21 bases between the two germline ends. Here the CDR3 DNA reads TGTGCCAGCAGGCATGAGGCTGAACTAACTAGCTATGGCTACACCTTC. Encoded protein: CASRHEAELTSYGYTF.

The DNA for the CDR3 is TGTGCCAGCACGGGTCGCAGTTCGGCTTTCTTT. This translates into CASTGRSSAFF. The genes are TRBV7-2 and TRBJ1-1; D is uncertain. CDR1 and CDR2 (germline): SGHTA, FQGNSA. V lost 7 bases and J lost 11, with 14 bases in between. The CDR3 has 11 residues.

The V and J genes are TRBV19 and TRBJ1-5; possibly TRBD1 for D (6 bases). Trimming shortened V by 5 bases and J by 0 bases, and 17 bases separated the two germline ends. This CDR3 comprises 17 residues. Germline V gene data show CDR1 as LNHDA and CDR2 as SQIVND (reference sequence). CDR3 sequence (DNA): TGTGCCAGTAGTTCCCGACAGGCCTCCTATAGCAATCAGCCCCAGCATTTT. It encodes CASSSRQASYSNQPQHF.

Written as DNA, the CDR3 is TGTGCCAGCAGTAGACAGATAGGAAATCAGCCCCAGCATTTT. This gives the protein CASSRQIGNQPQHF. The chain links TRBV28 to TRBJ1-5; the D gene is possibly TRBD1 (5 bases). Trimming removed 5 bases at V and 4 bases at J, with 12 bases between. The CDR3 consists of 14 residues. Germline V CDR1 and CDR2: MDHEN, SYDVKM.

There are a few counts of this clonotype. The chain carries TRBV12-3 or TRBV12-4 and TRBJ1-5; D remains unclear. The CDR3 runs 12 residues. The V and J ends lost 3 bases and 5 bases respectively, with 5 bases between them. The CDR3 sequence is CASSFSDQPQHF. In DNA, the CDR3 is TGTGCCAGCAGTTTTTCGGATCAGCCCCAGCATTTT.

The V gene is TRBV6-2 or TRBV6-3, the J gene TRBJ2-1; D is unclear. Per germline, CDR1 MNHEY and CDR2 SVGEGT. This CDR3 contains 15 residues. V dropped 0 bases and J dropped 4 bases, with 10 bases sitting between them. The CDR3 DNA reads TGTGCCAGCAGTTACTCGATCCTAGAATACAATGAGCAGTTCTTC. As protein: CASSYSILEYNEQFF.